Listed here is a single TCR beta chain. This specimen belongs to a study of T cell changes during pregnancy in multiple sclerosis. Sequencing was performed with immunoSEQ multiplex PCR; in TCRdb, only in-frame clones are kept and a portion is missing. The data show some 67,000 clones, more than 85% seen once. The source of this sequence is a female donor with multiple sclerosis, enrolled in a pregnancy study. The sequenced sample was peripheral blood, obtained in the first trimester of pregnancy.

The CDR3 region is CASSYSGGLGSTDTQYF. The CDR3 nucleotides are TGTGCCAGCAGCTATAGCGGGGGGCTGGGGTCCACAGATACGCAGTATTTT. The V and J genes are TRBV7-2 and TRBJ2-3; 10 nucleotides match TRBD2. The CDR3 has 17 amino acids. With 4 bases clipped from V and 2 bases from J, the junction kept 9 bases outside the gene matches. The germline CDR1 and CDR2 sequences are SGHTA and FQGNSA. The full variable domain, its missing parts supplied by reference TRBV7-2 and TRBJ2-3, is GAGVSQSPSNKVTEKGKDVELRCDPISGHTALYWYRQSLGQGLEFLIYFQGNSAPDKSGLPSDRFSAERTGGSVSTLTIQRTQQEDSAVYLCASSYSGGLGSTDTQYFGPGTRLTVL.